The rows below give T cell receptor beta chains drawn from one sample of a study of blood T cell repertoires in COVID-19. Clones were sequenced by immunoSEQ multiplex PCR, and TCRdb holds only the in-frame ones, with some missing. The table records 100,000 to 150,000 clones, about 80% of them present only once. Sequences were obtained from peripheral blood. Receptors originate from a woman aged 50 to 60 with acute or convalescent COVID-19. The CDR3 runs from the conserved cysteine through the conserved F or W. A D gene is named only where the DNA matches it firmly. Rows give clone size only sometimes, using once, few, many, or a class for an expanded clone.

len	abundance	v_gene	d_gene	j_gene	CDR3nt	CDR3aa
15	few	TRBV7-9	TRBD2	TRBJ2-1	TGTGCCAGCAGCTTAGCACTAGCGGGATACAATGAGCAGTTCTTC	CASSLALAGYNEQFF
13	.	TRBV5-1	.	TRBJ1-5	TGCGCCAGCAGTATAAGCCCGGATCAGCCCCAGCATTTT	CASSISPDQPQHF
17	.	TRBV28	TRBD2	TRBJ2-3	TGTGCCAGCAGTTTATCACTTCCCCTAGCGGGAGGAGATACGCAGTATTTT	CASSLSLPLAGGDTQYF
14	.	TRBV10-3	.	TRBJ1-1	TGTGCCATCAGTGAGCCCTACCCGGGGACTGAAGCTTTCTTT	CAISEPYPGTEAFF
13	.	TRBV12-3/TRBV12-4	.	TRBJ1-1	TGTGCCAGCAGCGAGGGAGAGAACACTGAAGCTTTCTTT	CASSEGENTEAFF
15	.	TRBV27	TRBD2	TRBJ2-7	TGTGCCAGCAGCAAACTAGCGGGTGACTCCTACGAGCAGTACTTC	CASSKLAGDSYEQYF
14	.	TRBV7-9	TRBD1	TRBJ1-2	TGTGCCAGCAGCCTCAACAGGGGGAACTATGGCTACACCTTC	CASSLNRGNYGYTF
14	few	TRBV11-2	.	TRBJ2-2	TGTGCCAGCAGCCAAAGGGGGGGCACCGGGGAGCTGTTTTTT	CASSQRGGTGELFF
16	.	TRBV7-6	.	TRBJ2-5	TGTGCCAGCAGCTTACTCGGGAGTAAGACCCAAGAGACCCAGTACTTC	CASSLLGSKTQETQYF
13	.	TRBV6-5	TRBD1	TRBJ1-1	TGTGCCAGCAGTCTTTCAGGGGGAACTGAAGCTTTCTTT	CASSLSGGTEAFF
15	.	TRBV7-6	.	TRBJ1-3	TGTGCCAGCAGCTTAGAAATGGGGGCCGGAAACACCATATATTTT	CASSLEMGAGNTIYF
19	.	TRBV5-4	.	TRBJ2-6	TGTGCCAGCAGTTCCACTCTACAGGGTAGAAACTCTGGGGCCAACGTCCTGACTTTC	CASSSTLQGRNSGANVLTF
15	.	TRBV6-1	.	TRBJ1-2	TGTGCCAGCAGTGAACAACAAACGGGGAACTATGGCTACACCTTC	CASSEQQTGNYGYTF
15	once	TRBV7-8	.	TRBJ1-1	TGTGCCAGCAACTTGCATGTAGCGGTGAACACTGAAGCTTTCTTT	CASNLHVAVNTEAFF
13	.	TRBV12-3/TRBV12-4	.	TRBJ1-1	TGTGCCAGCAGTTTAAACTTGAACACTGAAGCTTTCTTT	CASSLNLNTEAFF
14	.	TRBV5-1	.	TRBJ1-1	TGCGCCAGCAGCTTATCCGCAGAAAACACTGAAGCTTTCTTT	CASSLSAENTEAFF
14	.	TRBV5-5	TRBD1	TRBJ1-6	TGTGCCAGCAGCGGGGACAGGGAGAGGTCACCCCTCCACTTT	CASSGDRERSPLHF
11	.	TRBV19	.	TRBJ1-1	TGTGCCAGTAGTGTCAGTTTTGAAGCTTTCTTT	CASSVSFEAFF
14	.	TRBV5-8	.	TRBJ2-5	TGTGCCAGCAGCTTGGGTCCAGGGCAAGAGACCCAGTACTTC	CASSLGPGQETQYF
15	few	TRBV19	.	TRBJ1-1	TGTGCCAGTAGTATGCGGGGCAGGGTGAACACTGAAGCTTTCTTT	CASSMRGRVNTEAFF
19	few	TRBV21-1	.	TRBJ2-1	TGTGCCAGCAGCAAACCCGGACTAGCGGGAGGGGACTCCTACAATGAGCAGTTCTTC	CASSKPGLAGGDSYNEQFF
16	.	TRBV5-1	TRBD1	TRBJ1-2	TGCGCCAGCAGCTCCGACCCGGGACAGGGGATCGGTGGCTACACCTTC	CASSSDPGQGIGGYTF
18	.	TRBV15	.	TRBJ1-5	TGTGCCACCAGCAGAGCCCAATCCCCAGGGTATAGCAATCAGCCCCAGCATTTT	CATSRAQSPGYSNQPQHF
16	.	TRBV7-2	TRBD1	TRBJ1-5	TGTGCCAGCAGCCGTAAGACAGGGTCTAGCAATCAGCCCCAGCATTTT	CASSRKTGSSNQPQHF
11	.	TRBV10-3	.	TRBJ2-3	TGTGCCGTAAGCGGCACAGATACGCAGTATTTT	CAVSGTDTQYF
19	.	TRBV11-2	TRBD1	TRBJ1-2	TGTGCCAGCAGCTTAGGGCGGTGGGACAGCCCTGAGGTGGGCTATGGCTACACCTTC	CASSLGRWDSPEVGYGYTF
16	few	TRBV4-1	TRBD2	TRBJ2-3	TGCGCCAGCAGCAAATTAGCGGGGGGGCGCCAAGATACGCAGTATTTT	CASSKLAGGRQDTQYF
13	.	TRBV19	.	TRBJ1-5	TGTGCCAGTAGTATCAGGGGAGATCAGCCCCAGCATTTT	CASSIRGDQPQHF
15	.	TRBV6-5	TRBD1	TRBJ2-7	TGTGCCAGCAGTAGGGACAGTCAGGGGGTCTACGAGCAGTACTTC	CASSRDSQGVYEQYF
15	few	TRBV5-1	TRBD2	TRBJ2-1	TGCGCCAGCAGCCCCTGGGGAGGGTCCGCCAATGAGCAGTTCTTC	CASSPWGGSANEQFF
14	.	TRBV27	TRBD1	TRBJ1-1	TGTGCCAGCAGTTCACGGGACAGAAACACTGAAGCTTTCTTT	CASSSRDRNTEAFF
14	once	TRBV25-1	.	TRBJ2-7	TGTGCCAGCAGCGTCTTTAGGGGCTCCTACGAGCAGTACTTC	CASSVFRGSYEQYF